This paragraph covers one T cell receptor (beta chain) sequence. Its antigen is as yet unknown. Germline-derived CDR1 and CDR2 are MNHEY and SVGAGI. The CDR3 consists of 15 residues. The record originates from a study of CXCR3-negative and CXCR3-positive naive CD8 T cells. Study overall: The TRB read total, about 135 million, broke down to about 1.5 +/- 0.3 million reads per library.

The study's findings and limits: Relative to memory CD8+ cells, whose diversity was much lower, both naive subsets had comparably high diversity. CD5 surface expression was similar among naive subsets, and TCR strength was estimated by inference from TRB CDR3 properties.

Researchers sorted 300,000 cells of each CD8+ T cell subset in triplicate. Carrying UMI labels, the TRB cDNA libraries were prepared through 5' RACE. Reprocessing the 5' RACE reads, TCRdb reports a single entry for every CDR3 protein and omits DNA. The table lists more than 35,000 distinct CDR3 sequences. The specimen sequenced was memory CD8+ T cells from blood. The rearrangement joins TRBV6-5 to TRBJ2-7; TCRdb's D gene call, TRBD2, goes unchecked for lack of DNA. The sequence was collected from a human donor in good health. Some clones in this sample may be carry-over from other donors' samples. CDR3 protein: CASSYSLDHSYEQYF.